Below, 5 T cell receptor beta chains from the same sample are listed, as sequenced in a study of response to subunit inactivated influenza vaccine. TCRdb recomputed calls from the RT-PCR reads with MiXCR, one row per CDR3 protein. In the table there are about 700,000 distinct CDR3 sequences, approximately 15% of which are singletons. The material was PBMCs from blood, obtained around 14 days before vaccination. These receptor sequences come from a man in his forties or fifties who received an inactivated influenza vaccine.

This clonotype was detected many times. V gene TRBV29-1 combines with J gene TRBJ2-7; 11 bases match TRBD1. The V gene's germline CDR1 is SQVTM and CDR2 ANQGSEA. J lost 4 bases, V lost 1 base, and 6 bases had no gene match. This CDR3 has 15 amino acids. The CDR3 region is CSVEAADRGLYEQYF. In DNA, the CDR3 is TGCAGCGTTGAAGCGGCGGACAGGGGGCTTTACGAGCAGTACTTC.

This clonotype was seen only a few times. The chain is built from TRBV20-1 and TRBJ2-2, with 11 bases identical to TRBD2. Germline trimming cut 3 bases from V and 1 base from J; bases unmatched to any gene: 4. The length of the CDR3 is 16 residues. CDR1 and CDR2 (germline): DFQATT, SNEGSKA (reference sequence). The CDR3 DNA reads TGCAGTGCTAGCACCCTAGCGGGAGGGAACACCGGGGAGCTGTTTTTT. Translation: CSASTLAGGNTGELFF.

In its sample, this clonotype was seen a few times. The chain links TRBV6-2 or TRBV6-3 to TRBJ2-3; D gene ambiguous. The V end lost 5 bases, the J end lost 2 bases, and 5 bases lay between the germline ends. This CDR3 comprises 12 residues. Germline V gives CDR1 MNHEY, CDR2 SVGEGT. In nucleotides, the CDR3 is TGTGCCAGCAGTGACCCCACAGATACGCAGTATTTT. Protein sequence: CASSDPTDTQYF.

The chain couples TRBV18 to TRBJ2-4, with D perhaps matching TRBD1 (6 bases). This CDR3 spans 15 amino acids. The V gene lost 3 bases and the J gene lost 3 bases, with 12 bases spanning the gap. The germline V gene encodes CDR1 KGHSH and CDR2 LQKENI. The CDR3 DNA follows: TGTGCCAGCTCACCCAAACAGGGCAACAAAAACATTCAGTACTTC. Translation: CASSPKQGNKNIQYF.

This chain joins TRBV7-6 and TRBJ1-4; no clear D gene. The ends were cut back, 1 base at V and 8 bases at J, with 11 bases in the middle. Germline V lookup: CDR1 SGHVS, CDR2 FNYEAQ. The CDR3 length is 14 residues. The CDR3 coding sequence is TGTGCCAGCAGCTTAGGAGGCAGTAGAGAAAAACTGTTTTTT. This gives the protein CASSLGGSREKLFF.